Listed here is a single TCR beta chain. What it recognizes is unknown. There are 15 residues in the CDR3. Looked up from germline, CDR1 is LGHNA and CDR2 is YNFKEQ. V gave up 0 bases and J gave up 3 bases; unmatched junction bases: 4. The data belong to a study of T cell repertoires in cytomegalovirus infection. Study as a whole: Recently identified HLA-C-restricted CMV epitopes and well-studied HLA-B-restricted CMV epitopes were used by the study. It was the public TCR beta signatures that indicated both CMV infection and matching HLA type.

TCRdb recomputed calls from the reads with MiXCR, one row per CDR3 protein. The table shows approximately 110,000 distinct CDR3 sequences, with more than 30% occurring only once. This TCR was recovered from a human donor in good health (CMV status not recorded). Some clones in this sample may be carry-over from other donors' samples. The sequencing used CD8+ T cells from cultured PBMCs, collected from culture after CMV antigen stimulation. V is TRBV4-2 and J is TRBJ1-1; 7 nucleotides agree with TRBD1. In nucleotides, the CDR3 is TGTGCCAGCAGCCAAGAAGGTACAGGGGACACTGAAGCTTTCTTT. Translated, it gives CASSQEGTGDTEAFF.